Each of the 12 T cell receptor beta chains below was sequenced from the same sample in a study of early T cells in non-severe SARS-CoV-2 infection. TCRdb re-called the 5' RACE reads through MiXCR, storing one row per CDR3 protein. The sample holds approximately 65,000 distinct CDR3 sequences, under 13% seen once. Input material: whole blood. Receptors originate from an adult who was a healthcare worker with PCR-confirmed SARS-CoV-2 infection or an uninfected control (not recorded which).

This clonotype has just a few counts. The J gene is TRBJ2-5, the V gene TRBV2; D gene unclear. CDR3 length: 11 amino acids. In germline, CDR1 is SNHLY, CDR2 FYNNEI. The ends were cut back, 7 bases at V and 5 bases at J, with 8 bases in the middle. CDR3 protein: CASNALETQYF. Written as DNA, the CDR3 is TGTGCCAGCAACGCGCTTGAGACCCAGTACTTC.

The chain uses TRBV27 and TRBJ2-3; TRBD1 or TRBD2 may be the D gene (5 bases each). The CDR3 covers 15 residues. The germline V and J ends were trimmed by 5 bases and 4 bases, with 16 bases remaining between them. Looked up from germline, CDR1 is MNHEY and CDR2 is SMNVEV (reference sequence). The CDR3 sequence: CASSPSTGDPDTQYF. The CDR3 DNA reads TGTGCCAGCAGTCCCAGTACCGGGGACCCAGATACGCAGTATTTT.

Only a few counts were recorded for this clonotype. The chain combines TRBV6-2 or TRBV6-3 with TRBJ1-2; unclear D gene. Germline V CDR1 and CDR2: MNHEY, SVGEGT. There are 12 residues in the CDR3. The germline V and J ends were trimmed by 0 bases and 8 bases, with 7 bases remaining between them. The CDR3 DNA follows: TGTGCCAGCAGTTACTCGATCACCGGCTACACCTTC. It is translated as CASSYSITGYTF.

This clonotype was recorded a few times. CDR3 sequence reads: CASSLLNPRQGWTDTQYF. DNA of the CDR3: TGTGCCAGCAGCTTACTCAATCCTAGACAGGGATGGACAGATACGCAGTATTTT. This sequence joins TRBV11-2 and TRBJ2-3; 7 positions agree with TRBD1. CDR1 is SGHAT and CDR2 is FQNNGV in the germline V gene. V shed 2 bases, J shed 3 bases, and the junction held 14 bases outside the gene matches. This CDR3 contains 18 residues.

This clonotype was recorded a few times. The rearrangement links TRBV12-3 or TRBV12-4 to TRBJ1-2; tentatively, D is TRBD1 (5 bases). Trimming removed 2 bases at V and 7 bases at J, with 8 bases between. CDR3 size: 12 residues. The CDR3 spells CASSLSGSGYTF. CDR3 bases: TGTGCCAGCAGTTTATCAGGGTCTGGCTACACCTTC.

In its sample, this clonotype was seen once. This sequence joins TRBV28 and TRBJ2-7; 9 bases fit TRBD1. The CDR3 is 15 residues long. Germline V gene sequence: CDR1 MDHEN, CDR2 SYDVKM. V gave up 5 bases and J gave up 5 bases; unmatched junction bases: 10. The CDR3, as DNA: TGTGCCAGCAGTCTGATAACAGGGGGCGGCCACGAGCAGTACTTC. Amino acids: CASSLITGGGHEQYF.

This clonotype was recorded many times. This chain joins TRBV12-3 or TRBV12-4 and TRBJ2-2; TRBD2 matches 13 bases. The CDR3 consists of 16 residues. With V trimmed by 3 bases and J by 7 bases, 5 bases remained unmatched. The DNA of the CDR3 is TGTGCCAGCAGTTTTGGACTAGCGGGAGTTTTCGGGGAGCTGTTTTTT. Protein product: CASSFGLAGVFGELFF.

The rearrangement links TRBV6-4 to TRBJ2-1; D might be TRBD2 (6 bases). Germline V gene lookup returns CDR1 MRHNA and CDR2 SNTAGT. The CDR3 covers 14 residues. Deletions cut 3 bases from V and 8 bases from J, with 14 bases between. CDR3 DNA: TGTGCCAGCAGTGAAGGACGGGGAGGAGATGAGCAGTTCTTC. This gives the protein CASSEGRGGDEQFF.

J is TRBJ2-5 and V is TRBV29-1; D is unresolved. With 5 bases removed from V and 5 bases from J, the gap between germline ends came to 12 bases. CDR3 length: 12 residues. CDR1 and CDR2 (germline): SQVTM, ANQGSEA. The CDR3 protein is CSVIHRSETQYF. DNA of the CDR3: TGCAGCGTTATTCATCGATCTGAGACCCAGTACTTC.

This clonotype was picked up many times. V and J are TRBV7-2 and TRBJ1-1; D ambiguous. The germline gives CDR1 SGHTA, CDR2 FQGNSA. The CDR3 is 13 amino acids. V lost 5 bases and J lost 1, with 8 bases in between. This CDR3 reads CASSAEWNTEAFF. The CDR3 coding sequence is TGTGCCAGCAGCGCCGAATGGAACACTGAAGCTTTCTTT.

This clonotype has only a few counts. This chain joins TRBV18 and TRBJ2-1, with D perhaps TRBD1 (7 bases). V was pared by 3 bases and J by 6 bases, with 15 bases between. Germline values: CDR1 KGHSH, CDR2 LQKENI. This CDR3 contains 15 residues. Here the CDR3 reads CASSPRGTAGNEQFF. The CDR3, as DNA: TGTGCCAGCTCACCCAGAGGGACAGCGGGCAATGAGCAGTTCTTC. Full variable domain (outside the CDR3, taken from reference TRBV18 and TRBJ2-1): NAGVMQNPRHLVRRRGQEARLRCSPMKGHSHVYWYRQLPEEGLKFMVYLQKENIIDESGMPKERFSAEFPKEGPSILRIQQVVRGDSAAYFCASSPRGTAGNEQFFGPGTRLTVL.

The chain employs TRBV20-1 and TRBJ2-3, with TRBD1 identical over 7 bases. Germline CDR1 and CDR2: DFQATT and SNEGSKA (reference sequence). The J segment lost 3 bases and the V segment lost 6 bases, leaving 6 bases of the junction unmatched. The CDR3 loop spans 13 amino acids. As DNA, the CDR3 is TGCAGTGCCTACCACAGGGGTACAGATACGCAGTATTTT. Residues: CSAYHRGTDTQYF.